This entry lists 5 T cell receptor beta chains sequenced from one sample in a study of blood T cell repertoires in COVID-19. Some clones are missing from TCRdb's copy, which holds only in-frame ones; the method was immunoSEQ multiplex PCR. The repertoire consists of 200,000 to 250,000 clones, with about 86% occurring once and the leading ten covering 14% to 15%. Input material: PBMCs or T cells enriched from blood (not recorded which). These receptors all stem from a woman between 45 and 65 years old with acute COVID-19.

The V gene is TRBV28, the J gene TRBJ1-1, with D unresolved. CDR1 MDHEN and CDR2 SYDVKM come from the germline V gene. Trimming removed 8 bases at V and 1 base at J, with 5 bases between. The CDR3 covers 11 residues. The CDR3 DNA reads as TGTGCCAGCCACGGGAACACTGAAGCTTTCTTT. Translating it yields CASHGNTEAFF.

The V and J genes are TRBV4-2 and TRBJ2-7; D gene unclear. CDR1 is LGHNA and CDR2 is YNFKEQ in the germline V gene. V was cut by 1 base and J by 5 bases, with 9 bases left in between. The CDR3 totals 13 residues. The CDR3 DNA reads as TGTGCCAGCAGCCAAGGAACGGTAGACGAGCAGTACTTC. This codes for CASSQGTVDEQYF.

The chain has TRBV24-1 and TRBJ1-5; D uncertain. The CDR3 totals 13 residues. V lost 2 bases, J lost 11 bases, and 12 bases lay in between. The germline V gene has CDR1 KGHDR and CDR2 SFDVKD. The CDR3 DNA reads TGTGCCACCAGTGATTATCCTCGGGGTGCCCAGCATTTT. It translates to CATSDYPRGAQHF.

The V call is TRBV3-1 (or the pseudogene TRBV3-2), the J call TRBJ2-5; D is perhaps TRBD2 (7 bases). The CDR3 loop spans 13 amino acids. V lost 4 bases and J 4 bases, leaving 10 bases between the germline ends. Germline-derived CDR1 and CDR2 are LGHDT and YNNKEL (reference sequence). The CDR3 region is CASSLRGGETQYF. The CDR3 nucleotides read TGTGCCAGCAGCCTAAGGGGGGGAGAGACCCAGTACTTC.

The chain carries TRBV11-2 and TRBJ1-5; maybe TRBD1 (5 bases). Germline CDR1 is SGHAT and CDR2 is FQNNGV. The CDR3 consists of 13 residues. V lost 3 bases and J lost 7, with 10 bases in between. The DNA for the CDR3 is TGTGCCAGCAGCTTCCAGGGAAGGCAGCCCCAGCATTTT. Its protein is CASSFQGRQPQHF.